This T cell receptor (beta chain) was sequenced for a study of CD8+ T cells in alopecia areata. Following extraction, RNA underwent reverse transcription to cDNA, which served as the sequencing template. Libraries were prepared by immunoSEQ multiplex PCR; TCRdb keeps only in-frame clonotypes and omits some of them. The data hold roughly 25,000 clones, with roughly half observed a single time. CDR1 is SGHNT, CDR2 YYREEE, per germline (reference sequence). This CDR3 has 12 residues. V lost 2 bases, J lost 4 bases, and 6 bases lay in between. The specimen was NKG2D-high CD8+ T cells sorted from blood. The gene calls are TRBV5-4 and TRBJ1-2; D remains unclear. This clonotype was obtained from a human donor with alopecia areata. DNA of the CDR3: TGTGCCAGCAGCTTAAAGGCCTATGGCTACACCTTC. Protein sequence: CASSLKAYGYTF.